The entry below gives a single T cell receptor (beta chain) sequence along with its context. Antigen unknown. Germline assignment: CDR1 GTSNPN and CDR2 SVGIG (reference sequence). Trimming cost V 3 bases and J 3 bases, with 11 bases left between them. This CDR3 is built from 13 residues. The treatment was: around 19 received Ad26.COV2.S at low or high dose, single or two shots; about 5 received placebo; per-sample allocation not given. Repertoires come from day 63 after the first vaccine or placebo injection. Donation was by an adult aged 18-55 years who was in Boston. The shot given was an Ad26 vector that makes Wuhan-strain SARS-CoV-2 spike. The sample comes from a study of Ad26.COV2.S vaccination and SARS-CoV-2 variants. Notes on the study in general: Following vaccination, spike-specific CD8+ and CD4+ T cell responses reportedly exhibited substantial breadth. Vaccinees showed greater spike-specific TCR breadth than placebo recipients.

Profiling relied on immunoSEQ multiplex PCR, and the TCRdb table lists in-frame clones only, not all of them. The sample has 440,000 or so clones, about 92% seen once. This specimen was peripheral blood, taken in a trial of Ad26.COV2.S vaccine versus placebo. This receptor was obtained from a person between 18 and 60 years old who received the Ad26.COV2.S COVID-19 vaccine or a placebo. This chain joins TRBV30 and TRBJ1-1, with D uncertain. This CDR3 reads CAWRSLWDTEAFF. CDR3 sequence (DNA): TGTGCCTGGAGGTCCCTGTGGGACACTGAAGCTTTCTTT.